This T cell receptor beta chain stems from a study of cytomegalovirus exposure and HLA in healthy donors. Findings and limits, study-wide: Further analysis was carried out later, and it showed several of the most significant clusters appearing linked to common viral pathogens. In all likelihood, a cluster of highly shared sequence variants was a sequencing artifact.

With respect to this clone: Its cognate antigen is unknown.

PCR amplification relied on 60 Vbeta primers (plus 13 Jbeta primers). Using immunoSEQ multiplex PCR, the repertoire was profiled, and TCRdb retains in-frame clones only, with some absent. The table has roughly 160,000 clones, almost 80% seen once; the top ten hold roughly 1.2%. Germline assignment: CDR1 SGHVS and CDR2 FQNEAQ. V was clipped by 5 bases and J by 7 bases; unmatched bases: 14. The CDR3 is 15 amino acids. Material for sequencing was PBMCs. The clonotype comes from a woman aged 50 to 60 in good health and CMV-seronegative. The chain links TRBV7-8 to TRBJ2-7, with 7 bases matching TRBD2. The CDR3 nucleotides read TGTGCCAGCAGCGGTGCGGGGGACTTCTCATCGGAGCAGTACTTC. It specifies CASSGAGDFSSEQYF.